The clone carrying this T cell receptor (beta chain) was observed at least ten times. Its antigen remains unknown. This entry is derived from a study of T cells in Graves' hyperthyroidism and ophthalmopathy. Study-wide results and limits: Ophthalmopathy was identified by the model a median 6.5 months ahead of onset. Most clonotypes expanded in thyroid above 0.001 were likewise present in blood.

Using RNA transcripts as the source, TCR beta CDR3 regions were amplified. TCR CDR3 regions were first amplified by RT-PCR with HTBI primers. TCRdb analysed the multiplex PCR reads with MiXCR anew, one entry per CDR3 protein. The top ten clones hold roughly 24% of a sample with roughly 100,000 distinct CDR3 sequences, 47% of them seen once. This clonotype was obtained from a man between 35 and 55 years old with Graves' hyperthyroidism. The sequenced material came from blood.

CDR3 DNA: TGTGCCACCAGTGATAGTAGAAGGGGGCTAAACTATGGCTACACCTTC. It is translated as CATSDSRRGLNYGYTF. J is TRBJ1-2 and V is TRBV24-1; TRBD1 matches at 7 bases. V was clipped by 3 bases and J by 2 bases; unmatched bases: 8. The CDR3 spans 16 residues. Germline V gene lookup returns CDR1 KGHDR and CDR2 SFDVKD.